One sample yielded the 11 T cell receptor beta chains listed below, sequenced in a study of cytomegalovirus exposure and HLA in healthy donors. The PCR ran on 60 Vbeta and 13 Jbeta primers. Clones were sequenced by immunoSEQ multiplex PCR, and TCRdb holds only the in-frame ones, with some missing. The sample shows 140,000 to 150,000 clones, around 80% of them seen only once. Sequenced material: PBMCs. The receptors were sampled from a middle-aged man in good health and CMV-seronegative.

The CDR3 DNA sequence: TGTGCCAGTCGCCGGGACAGGGAAACCTACGAGCAGTACTTC. As protein: CASRRDRETYEQYF. The chain uses TRBV19 and TRBJ2-7; 9 bases map to TRBD1. The CDR3 length is 14 residues. Germline V gives CDR1 LNHDA, CDR2 SQIVND (reference sequence). After removal of 8 bases from V and 2 bases from J, the junction contained 7 bases not matched to a gene.

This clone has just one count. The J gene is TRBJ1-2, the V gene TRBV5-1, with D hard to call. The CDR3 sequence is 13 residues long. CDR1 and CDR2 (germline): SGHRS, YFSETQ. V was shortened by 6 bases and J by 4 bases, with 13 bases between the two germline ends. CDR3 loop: CASNAGASYGYTF. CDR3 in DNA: TGCGCCAGCAACGCGGGAGCGAGCTATGGCTACACCTTC.

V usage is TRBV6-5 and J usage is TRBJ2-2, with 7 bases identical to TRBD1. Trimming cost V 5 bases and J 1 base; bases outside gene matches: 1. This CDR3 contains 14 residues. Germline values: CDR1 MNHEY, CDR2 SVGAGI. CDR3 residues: CASSRTGNTGELFF. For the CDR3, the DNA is TGTGCCAGCAGTCGGACAGGGAACACCGGGGAGCTGTTTTTT.

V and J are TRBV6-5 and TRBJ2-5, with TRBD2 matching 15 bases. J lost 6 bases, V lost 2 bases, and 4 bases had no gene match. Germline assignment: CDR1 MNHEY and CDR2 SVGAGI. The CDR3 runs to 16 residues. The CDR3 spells CASSYAGLAGGKTQYF. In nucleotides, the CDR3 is TGTGCCAGCAGTTACGCAGGACTAGCGGGGGGGAAGACCCAGTACTTC.

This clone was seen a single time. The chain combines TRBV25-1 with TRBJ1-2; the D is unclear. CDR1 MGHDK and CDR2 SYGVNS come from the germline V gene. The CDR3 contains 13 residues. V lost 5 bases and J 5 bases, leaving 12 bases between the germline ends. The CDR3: CASSTGKSYGYTF. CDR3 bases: TGTGCCAGCAGTACCGGGAAGAGTTATGGCTACACCTTC.

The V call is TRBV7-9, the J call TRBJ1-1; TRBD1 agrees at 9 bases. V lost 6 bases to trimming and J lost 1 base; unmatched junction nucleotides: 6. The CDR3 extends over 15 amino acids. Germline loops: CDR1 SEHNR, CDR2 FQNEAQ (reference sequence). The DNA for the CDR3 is TGTGCCAGCAGACCGGGACAGGGTCAGAACACTGAAGCTTTCTTT. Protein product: CASRPGQGQNTEAFF.

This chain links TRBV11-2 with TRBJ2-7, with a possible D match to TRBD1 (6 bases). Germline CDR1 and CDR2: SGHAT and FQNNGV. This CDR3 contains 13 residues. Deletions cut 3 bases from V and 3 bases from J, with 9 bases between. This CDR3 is CASSFRTVYEQYF. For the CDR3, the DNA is TGTGCCAGCAGCTTTCGGACAGTCTACGAGCAGTACTTC. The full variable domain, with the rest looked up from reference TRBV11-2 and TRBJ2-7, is EAGVAQSPRYKIIEKRQSVAFWCNPISGHATLYWYQQILGQGPKLLIQFQNNGVVDDSQLPKDRFSAERLKGVDSTLKIQPAKLEDSAVYLCASSFRTVYEQYFGPGTRLTVT.

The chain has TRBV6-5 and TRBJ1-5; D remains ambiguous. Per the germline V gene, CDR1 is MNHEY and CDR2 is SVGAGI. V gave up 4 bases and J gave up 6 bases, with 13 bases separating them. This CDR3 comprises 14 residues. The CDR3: CASSSPGRSQPQHF. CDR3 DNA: TGTGCCAGCAGTTCCCCGGGGAGAAGTCAGCCCCAGCATTTT.

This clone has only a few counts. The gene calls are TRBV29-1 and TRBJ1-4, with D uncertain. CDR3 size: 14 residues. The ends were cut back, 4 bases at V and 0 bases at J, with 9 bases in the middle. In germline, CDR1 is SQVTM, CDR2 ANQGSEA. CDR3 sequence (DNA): TGCAGCGTTGGACTATCTTCAACTAATGAAAAACTGTTTTTT. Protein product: CSVGLSSTNEKLFF.

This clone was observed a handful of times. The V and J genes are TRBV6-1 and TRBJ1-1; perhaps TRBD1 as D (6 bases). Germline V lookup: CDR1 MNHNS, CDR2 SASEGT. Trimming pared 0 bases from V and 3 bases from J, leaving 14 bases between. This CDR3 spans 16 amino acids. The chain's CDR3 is CASSEAGHRRYTEAFF. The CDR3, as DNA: TGTGCCAGCAGTGAAGCGGGACACCGAAGGTACACTGAAGCTTTCTTT.

In DNA form, the CDR3 reads TGTGCCAGCAGACAGGGTCATTCACCCCTCCACTTT. Its translation: CASRQGHSPLHF. V is TRBV6-1 and J is TRBJ1-6, with D perhaps TRBD1 (6 bases). Germline V gives CDR1 MNHNS, CDR2 SASEGT. Trimming stripped 6 bases from V and 8 bases from J, with 8 bases between. CDR3 size: 12 residues.